This record concerns one TCR beta chain sequence. CDR3 length equals 18 residues. V was clipped by 10 bases and J by 0 bases; unmatched bases: 16. Germline loops: CDR1 PRHDT, CDR2 FYEKMQ (reference sequence). The sample belongs to a study of OX40 agonist ivuxolimab in advanced cancers. Here immunoSEQ multiplex PCR was the method, and the copy in TCRdb shows in-frame clones only, minus some. The sample has approximately 69,000 clones; approximately 91% are singletons. The TCR sequence derives from an adult with an advanced solid tumor such as melanoma, head and neck, liver or kidney cancer. The input for sequencing was CD4+ or CD8+ T cells sorted from blood, taken in a trial of the OX40 agonist ivuxolimab. The rearrangement uses TRBV13 and TRBJ2-3, with 10 bases that match TRBD2. This CDR3 is CATHRFFSGRKSTDTQYF. The CDR3 nucleotides read TGTGCCACCCATCGCTTTTTTAGCGGGAGGAAAAGCACAGATACGCAGTATTTT.